What follows are 8 T cell receptor beta chains derived from one specimen sequenced in a study of shared clonotypes between healthy human individuals. Only in-frame clones appear in the TCRdb table, and some are missing; sequencing was by immunoSEQ multiplex PCR. The sample records 850,000 to 1,200,000 clones, approximately 76% being singletons. Sequencing was performed on memory CD4+ T cells sorted from blood. As for subset: CD45RA-negative fraction. The receptors were gathered from a man aged 18-30 years in good health.

The chain links TRBV30 to TRBJ1-4, with D tentatively TRBD1 (5 bases). Germline V lookup: CDR1 GTSNPN, CDR2 SVGIG (reference sequence). The CDR3 covers 10 residues. CDR3 DNA sequence: TGTGCGGGGGGAGGTGAAAAACTGTTTTTT. Encoded protein: CAGGGEKLFF.

CDR3 DNA: TGTGCCAGTAGTATGGGACAGCTTAATTCACCCCTCCACTTT. As protein: CASSMGQLNSPLHF. The chain joins TRBV19 to TRBJ1-6, with 7 bases fitting TRBD1. Per the germline V gene, CDR1 is LNHDA and CDR2 is SQIVND (reference sequence). This CDR3 is 14 amino acids long. V trimming: 3 bases; J trimming: 6 bases; junction bases outside the gene matches: 2.

The chain is built from TRBV10-3 and TRBJ2-3, with TRBD2 matching 7 bases. Trimming at V came to 6 bases and at J to 4 bases, leaving 7 bases not matched to a gene. CDR1 is ENHRY, CDR2 SYGVKD, per germline. The CDR3 is 14 residues long. The CDR3 nucleotides are TGTGCCATCAGGGGGGAGGGCCGTGCAGATACGCAGTATTTT. This sequence encodes CAIRGEGRADTQYF.

This clone was picked up a small number of times. DNA for the CDR3: TGTGCCAGCAGGGAGGGGTTCAGCTCACCCCTCCACTTT. Translation gives CASREGFSSPLHF. This chain connects TRBV6-1 to TRBJ1-6; D is perhaps TRBD1 (5 bases). V dropped 6 bases and J dropped 10 bases, with 13 bases sitting between them. The CDR3 spans 13 residues. The germline V gene encodes CDR1 MNHNS and CDR2 SASEGT.

The rearrangement links TRBV19 to TRBJ1-3; unclear D gene. The length of the CDR3 is 12 residues. The V end lost 7 bases, the J end lost 2 bases, and 6 bases lay between the germline ends. The germline CDR1 and CDR2 sequences are LNHDA and SQIVND (reference sequence). For the CDR3, the DNA is TGTGCCAGTACCACTGCTGGAAACACCATATATTTT. This encodes CASTTAGNTIYF. The full variable domain, its missing parts supplied by reference TRBV19 and TRBJ1-3, is DGGITQSPKYLFRKEGQNVTLSCEQNLNHDAMYWYRQDPGQGLRLIYYSQIVNDFQKGDIAEGYSVSREKKESFPLTVTSAQKNPTAFYLCASTTAGNTIYFGEGSWLTVV.

The sample holds a few counts of this clone. The chain carries TRBV10-1 and TRBJ1-1; 10 bases match TRBD1. This CDR3 contains 21 residues. Trimming at V came to 6 bases and at J to 0 bases, leaving 22 bases not matched to a gene. From germline, CDR1 is WNHNN and CDR2 SYGVQD (reference sequence). CDR3 nucleotide sequence: TGCGCCAGCAGGAACCCGCGACAGGGGGCGTCTGTGGGCTTTATGAACACTGAAGCTTTCTTT. It codes for CASRNPRQGASVGFMNTEAFF.

The V gene is TRBV5-5, the J gene TRBJ1-6, with 9 bases aligning to TRBD1. Germline V gene lookup returns CDR1 SGHKS and CDR2 YYEKEE (reference sequence). The V segment lost 2 bases and the J segment 3 bases; nucleotides outside the gene matches: 3. CDR3 length: 16 amino acids. The CDR3 bases are TGTGCCAGCAGCTTATTGACAGGGGGCTATAATTCACCCCTCCACTTT. It specifies CASSLLTGGYNSPLHF.

V and J are TRBV5-1 and TRBJ2-7, with TRBD2 matching over 7 bases. After removal of 3 bases from V and 5 bases from J, the junction contained 8 bases not matched to a gene. The length of the CDR3 is 14 residues. The V gene's germline CDR1 is SGHRS and CDR2 YFSETQ. CDR3 nucleotide sequence: TGCGCCAGCAGCTCGGAGGGACTACGCGACGAGCAGTACTTC. The encoded protein is CASSSEGLRDEQYF.